This TCR beta chain came from a study of blood T cell repertoires in COVID-19. The protocol was immunoSEQ multiplex PCR, while the TCRdb copy is restricted to in-frame clones and leaves out a portion. The sample lists about 220,000 clones, 80% occurring once. The TCR originated in a human donor in a cohort sampled during active COVID-19. Specimen: peripheral blood.

CDR3 amino acids: CATSDPGQGTGELFF. The CDR3, as DNA: TGTGCCACCAGTGATCCGGGACAGGGAACCGGGGAGCTGTTTTTT. The gene calls are TRBV24-1 and TRBJ2-2, with 9 bases aligning to TRBD1. With 3 bases clipped from V and 5 bases from J, the junction kept 3 bases outside the gene matches. Germline values: CDR1 KGHDR, CDR2 SFDVKD. The CDR3 spans 15 residues.